The sequence of this TCR beta chain was determined in a study of blood T cells in healthy people across ages. This clonotype came up once. Its antigen is unknown. V shed 6 bases, J shed 6 bases, and the junction held 11 bases outside the gene matches. CDR3 length: 14 amino acids. Germline CDR1 is MNHEY and CDR2 is SMNVEV (reference sequence). Using a J-beta primer mix together with a sample-barcoded 5' primer, a second PCR was run for roughly 6 to 12 cycles. Each of the cDNA molecules was tagged by a template-switch adaptor with 12 random nucleotides. TCRdb ran MiXCR on the 5' RACE reads and lists one entry per CDR3 protein. The sample has hundreds of thousands of distinct CDR3 sequences, roughly 60% seen once. The study recruited healthy Caucasian donors from Russia who were aged about 6 to 100. Peripheral blood, around 10 milliliters per donor, was collected. General study results and limits: Shifts in expanded clonotypes may have been confounded by donor CMV status, which was unknown.

The sequencing input was blood. The rearrangement uses TRBV27 and TRBJ2-7; 7 positions agree with TRBD1. This clonotype was obtained from a man younger than 45 in good health. CDR3 DNA sequence: TGTGCCAGCAGCACCAACTCGGCAGGGGGCGAGCAGTACTTC. Residues: CASSTNSAGGEQYF.